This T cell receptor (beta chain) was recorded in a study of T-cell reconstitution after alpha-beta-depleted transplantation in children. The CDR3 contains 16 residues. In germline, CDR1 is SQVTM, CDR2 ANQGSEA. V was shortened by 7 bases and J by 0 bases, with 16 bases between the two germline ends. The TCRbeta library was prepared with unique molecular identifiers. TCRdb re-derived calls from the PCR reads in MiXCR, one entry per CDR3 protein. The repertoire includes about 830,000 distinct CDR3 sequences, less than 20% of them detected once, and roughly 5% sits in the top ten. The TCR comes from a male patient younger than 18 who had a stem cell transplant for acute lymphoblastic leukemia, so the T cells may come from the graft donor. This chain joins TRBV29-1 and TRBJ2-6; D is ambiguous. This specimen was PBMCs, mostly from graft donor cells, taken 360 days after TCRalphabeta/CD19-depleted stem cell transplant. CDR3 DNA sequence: TGCAGCGCCACGACCAGCGTGGACTCTGGGGCCAACGTCCTGACTTTC. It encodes CSATTSVDSGANVLTF.